This T cell receptor (beta chain) was sequenced for a study of early T cells in non-severe SARS-CoV-2 infection. Study-level background: The chains were unpaired, and the sequenced material was bulk RNA from unsorted whole blood.

As part of library construction, unique molecular identifiers were attached to individual cDNA molecules. TCRdb re-derived calls from the 5' RACE reads in MiXCR, one entry per CDR3 protein. The sample carries roughly 49,000 distinct CDR3 sequences, about 4.2% recorded once. Study-level results: Missing private and CD4 specificities, VDJdb matching favored anti-spike CD8 responses.

This clonotype showed up many times. Its antigen is still unknown. The sequencing input was whole blood. The sequence was collected from an adult who was a healthcare worker with PCR-confirmed SARS-CoV-2 infection or an uninfected control (not recorded which).

For the CDR3, the DNA is TGTGCCAGCAGCTACGGGACTAGCGGGGCCGTAGATACGCAGTATTTT. Protein sequence: CASSYGTSGAVDTQYF. The rearrangement uses TRBV27 and TRBJ2-3; 13 bases map to TRBD2. J gave up 5 bases and V 6 bases, and 8 bases lay outside the gene matches. Germline V CDR1 and CDR2: MNHEY, SMNVEV (reference sequence). The CDR3 is made up of 16 amino acids.